One sample yielded the 25 T cell receptor beta chains listed below, sequenced in a study of shared clonotypes between healthy human individuals. Repertoires were generated with immunoSEQ multiplex PCR, while TCRdb's copy carries only in-frame clones and drops some. Seen here are about 450,000 clones, about 85% observed once, and the top ten hold about 12%. Specimen: PBMCs. The receptors were gathered from a middle-aged woman in good health. Some clones in this sample may be carry-over from other donors' samples.

V and J are TRBV5-1 and TRBJ2-1; a weak D match, TRBD1 (6 bases). The CDR3 runs to 16 residues. Germline CDR1 reads SGHRS; CDR2 reads YFSETQ. V lost 3 bases, J lost 6 bases, and 19 bases lay in between. CDR3 nucleotides: TGCGCCAGCAGCTACGGCCGGGACACCGCGGGCAATGAGCAGTTCTTC. Its translation: CASSYGRDTAGNEQFF.

The rearrangement uses TRBV30 and TRBJ2-3; TRBD2 agrees at 8 bases. Looked up from germline, CDR1 is GTSNPN and CDR2 is SVGIG (reference sequence). CDR3 size: 14 residues. V lost 0 bases, J lost 5 bases, and 4 bases stayed unmatched. CDR3 sequence reads: CAWSVSLAGDTQYF. The DNA for the CDR3 is TGTGCCTGGAGTGTATCTCTAGCGGGAGATACGCAGTATTTT.

This clone was counted once. This chain uses TRBV7-9 with TRBJ2-7; D could derive from TRBD1 or TRBD2 (6 bases each). CDR3 length: 14 amino acids. Trimming pared 6 bases from V and 6 bases from J, leaving 18 bases between. CDR1 and CDR2 from the germline V gene are SEHNR and FQNEAQ (reference sequence). CDR3 bases: TGTGCCAGCAGTCCAGGGGCGCAGGGACTCGAGCAGTACTTC. Its protein is CASSPGAQGLEQYF.

The CDR3 region is CATSRDRTGGGELFF. DNA for the CDR3: TGTGCCACCAGCAGAGATAGAACGGGAGGTGGGGAGCTGTTTTTT. The gene calls are TRBV15 and TRBJ2-2, with TRBD2 matching 7 bases. Germline lookup yields CDR1 LNHNV and CDR2 YYDKDF (reference sequence). The CDR3 extends over 15 amino acids. V shed 0 bases and J 8 bases; nucleotides not matched to a gene: 6. The full variable domain, with the rest looked up from reference TRBV15 and TRBJ2-2, is DAMVIQNPRYQVTQFGKPVTLSCSQTLNHNVMYWYQQKSSQAPKLLFHYYDKDFNNEADTPDNFQSRRPNTSFCFLDIRSPGLGDTAMYLCATSRDRTGGGELFFGEGSRLTVL.

The rearrangement links TRBV15 to TRBJ1-1; D remains unclear. Germline loops: CDR1 LNHNV, CDR2 YYDKDF (reference sequence). The CDR3 spans 13 residues. The germline V and J ends were trimmed by 1 base and 4 bases, with 7 bases remaining between them. The CDR3 reads CATSRGYSTEAFF. In DNA, the CDR3 is TGTGCCACCAGCAGAGGGTACAGCACTGAAGCTTTCTTT.

This chain uses TRBV19 with TRBJ2-3; D gene ambiguous. This CDR3 spans 13 amino acids. Trimming took 0 bases from V and 3 from J, leaving 4 bases between them. Germline V gene data show CDR1 as LNHDA and CDR2 as SQIVND (reference sequence). The CDR3 protein is CASSIERTDTQYF. CDR3 nucleotides: TGTGCCAGTAGTATAGAAAGAACAGATACGCAGTATTTT.

The gene calls are TRBV7-3 and TRBJ2-2, with D unresolved. Germline V gene sequence: CDR1 SGHTA, CDR2 FQGTGA. The V end was cut by 1 base, the J end by 4 bases, with 7 bases between. The length of the CDR3 is 14 residues. This chain's CDR3 is CASSLNDPTGELFF. The CDR3 DNA reads as TGTGCCAGCAGCTTAAACGACCCCACCGGGGAGCTGTTTTTT.

This clone was counted between two and nine times. The rearrangement joins TRBV18 to TRBJ2-1; D remains unclear. The V end was cut by 1 base, the J end by 9 bases, with 7 bases between. The germline CDR1 and CDR2 sequences are KGHSH and LQKENI. CDR3 length: 12 residues. CDR3 in amino acids: CASSPLNVEQFF. For the CDR3, the DNA is TGTGCCAGCTCACCACTTAATGTTGAGCAGTTCTTC. The full variable domain, rest sourced from reference TRBV18 and TRBJ2-1, is NAGVMQNPRHLVRRRGQEARLRCSPMKGHSHVYWYRQLPEEGLKFMVYLQKENIIDESGMPKERFSAEFPKEGPSILRIQQVVRGDSAAYFCASSPLNVEQFFGPGTRLTVL.

CDR3 amino acids: CASSWSPSGSSTDTQYF. The CDR3 DNA is TGTGCCAGCAGCTGGAGCCCTAGCGGGAGTAGCACAGATACGCAGTATTTT. The chain links TRBV5-6 to TRBJ2-3; 10 bases agree with TRBD2. This CDR3 has 17 amino acids. Germline V gene lookup returns CDR1 SGHDT and CDR2 YYEEEE. Trimming at V came to 3 bases and at J to 0 bases, leaving 7 bases not matched to a gene.

In this sample, this clone turned up once. The chain links TRBV7-6 to TRBJ2-1; 9 bases fit TRBD2. Germline CDR1 reads SGHVS; CDR2 reads FNYEAQ. The trim removed 3 bases at V and 8 bases at J, leaving 8 bases unmatched. The length of the CDR3 is 15 residues. CDR3 DNA: TGTGCCAGCAGCTTGGCTAGCGGGATAGGCGATGAGCAGTTCTTC. Protein product: CASSLASGIGDEQFF.

This chain uses TRBV27 with TRBJ2-5, with 10 positions matching TRBD2. Germline CDR1 reads MNHEY; CDR2 reads SMNVEV (reference sequence). The CDR3 has 16 amino acids. The V segment lost 7 bases and the J segment 3 bases; nucleotides outside the gene matches: 11. This CDR3 is CASTIWGAGGEETQYF. The DNA of the CDR3 is TGTGCCAGCACGATATGGGGAGCGGGGGGGGAAGAGACCCAGTACTTC.

The chain has TRBV19 and TRBJ1-2; 9 bases line up with TRBD1. With V trimmed by 1 base and J by 10 bases, 1 base remained unmatched. In germline, CDR1 is LNHDA, CDR2 SQIVND (reference sequence). CDR3 length: 12 residues. For the CDR3, the DNA is TGTGCCAGTAGTATAGGGACAGGGGTCTACACCTTC. Encoded protein: CASSIGTGVYTF.

V is TRBV6-5 and J is TRBJ2-5; D is perhaps TRBD2 (6 bases). The V gene lost 6 bases and the J gene lost 5 bases, with 16 bases spanning the gap. CDR3 size: 14 residues. Germline V gene data show CDR1 as MNHEY and CDR2 as SVGAGI. The CDR3 loop is CASRRDTSFETQYF. CDR3 coding DNA: TGTGCCAGCAGGCGCGATACTAGCTTCGAGACCCAGTACTTC.

This clone was seen a single time. V and J are TRBV29-1 and TRBJ2-1, with unresolved D. The ends were cut back, 5 bases at V and 0 bases at J, with 11 bases in the middle. The CDR3 spans 14 residues. Germline V gene lookup returns CDR1 SQVTM and CDR2 ANQGSEA. In DNA, the CDR3 is TGCAGCGTTCTAGGGCTTTCCTCCTACAATGAGCAGTTCTTC. This codes for CSVLGLSSYNEQFF.

This chain joins TRBV6-5 and TRBJ1-4, with D hard to call. The germline CDR1 and CDR2 sequences are MNHEY and SVGAGI. The length of the CDR3 is 12 residues. V was cut by 8 bases and J by 5 bases, with 9 bases left in between. CDR3 protein: CASANPNEKLFF. The CDR3 nucleotides are TGTGCCAGCGCGAATCCGAATGAAAAACTGTTTTTT.

This clone showed up just once. V and J are TRBV6-5 and TRBJ2-3; 10 positions agree with TRBD1. Trimming at V came to 0 bases and at J to 5 bases, leaving 5 bases not matched to a gene. CDR1 and CDR2 from the germline V gene are MNHEY and SVGAGI. The CDR3 runs 16 residues. The CDR3 sequence: CASSYSRQGARDTQYF. In nucleotides, the CDR3 is TGTGCCAGCAGTTACTCCCGACAGGGGGCGAGAGATACGCAGTATTTT.

V gene TRBV2 combines with J gene TRBJ2-3; either TRBD1 or TRBD2 may supply D (5 bases each). Germline loops: CDR1 SNHLY, CDR2 FYNNEI. Trimming pared 9 bases from V and 1 base from J, leaving 11 bases between. The CDR3 covers 13 residues. The CDR3 sequence is CASSMGGTDTQYF. The DNA of the CDR3 is TGTGCCAGTAGCATGGGGGGCACAGATACGCAGTATTTT.

This clone was seen more than once but under ten times. This rearrangement joins TRBV19 to TRBJ2-6; tentative D call: TRBD1 (6 bases). The CDR3 length is 15 residues. CDR1 and CDR2 from the germline V gene are LNHDA and SQIVND (reference sequence). Deletions cut 3 bases from V and 3 bases from J, with 9 bases between. CDR3 DNA: TGTGCCAGTAGTATCAGGGGTGGTGGGGCCAACGTCCTGACTTTC. Protein: CASSIRGGGANVLTF.

There are a few counts of this clone. This rearrangement joins TRBV7-9 to TRBJ2-3; TRBD2 agrees at 10 bases. The germline V gene encodes CDR1 SEHNR and CDR2 FQNEAQ (reference sequence). CDR3 length: 17 amino acids. V gave up 1 base and J gave up 9 bases; unmatched junction bases: 13. The CDR3 here is CASSLEGSGRGFRTQYF. CDR3 sequence (DNA): TGTGCCAGCAGCTTAGAGGGGAGCGGGAGGGGCTTTCGGACGCAGTATTTT.

V and J are TRBV5-4 and TRBJ2-7; 7 nucleotides line up with TRBD2. CDR1 is SGHNT and CDR2 is YYREEE in the germline V gene (reference sequence). Trimming cost V 0 bases and J 4 bases; bases outside gene matches: 7. CDR3 size: 15 residues. The CDR3 is CASSLGGGEFYEQYF. The DNA for the CDR3 is TGTGCCAGCAGCTTGGGGGGAGGGGAATTTTACGAGCAGTACTTC.

The V call is TRBV11-2, the J call TRBJ2-7, with 11 bases aligning to TRBD2. Germline V gene lookup returns CDR1 SGHAT and CDR2 FQNNGV. V gave up 5 bases and J gave up 3 bases; unmatched junction bases: 9. The CDR3 sequence is 16 residues long. The CDR3 here is CASSPFLAGGNYEQYF. CDR3 bases: TGTGCCAGCAGCCCCTTCTTAGCGGGAGGGAACTACGAGCAGTACTTC.

The chain is built from TRBV7-9 and TRBJ2-1; 7 positions agree with TRBD2. The germline V gene has CDR1 SEHNR and CDR2 FQNEAQ (reference sequence). The CDR3 has 14 amino acids. The V segment lost 10 bases and the J segment 7 bases; nucleotides outside the gene matches: 13. CDR3 sequence: CATDSGREGNEQFF. The DNA of the CDR3 is TGTGCCACCGATAGCGGGCGGGAAGGTAATGAGCAGTTCTTC.

This sequence joins TRBV6-1 and TRBJ1-2; D call uncertain. Germline-derived CDR1 and CDR2 are MNHNS and SASEGT. The CDR3 totals 14 residues. The germline V and J ends were trimmed by 2 bases and 5 bases, with 12 bases remaining between them. The CDR3 DNA is TGTGCCAGCAGTGAATCGGGTGACGGGTATGGCTACACCTTC. This encodes CASSESGDGYGYTF.

The sample holds a few counts of this clone. This specimen includes other DNA sequences encoding the same CDR3. The V and J genes are TRBV28 and TRBJ2-4, with D possibly matching TRBD1 (5 bases). With 5 bases removed from V and 0 bases from J, the gap between germline ends came to 11 bases. Germline-derived CDR1 and CDR2 are MDHEN and SYDVKM. There are 15 residues in the CDR3. The CDR3 loop is CASSLQGLAKNIQYF. In DNA form, the CDR3 reads TGTGCCAGCAGTCTCCAGGGTCTAGCCAAAAACATTCAGTACTTC.

This chain links TRBV6-5 with TRBJ2-7; TRBD2 aligns across 7 bases. The junction had 3 bases not matched to a gene; V was cut back by 2 bases and J by 2 bases. Germline CDR1 is MNHEY and CDR2 is SVGAGI. The CDR3 is 14 residues long. Here the CDR3 reads CASSYVGLAYEQYF. The CDR3, as DNA: TGTGCCAGCAGTTACGTAGGACTAGCCTACGAGCAGTACTTC.